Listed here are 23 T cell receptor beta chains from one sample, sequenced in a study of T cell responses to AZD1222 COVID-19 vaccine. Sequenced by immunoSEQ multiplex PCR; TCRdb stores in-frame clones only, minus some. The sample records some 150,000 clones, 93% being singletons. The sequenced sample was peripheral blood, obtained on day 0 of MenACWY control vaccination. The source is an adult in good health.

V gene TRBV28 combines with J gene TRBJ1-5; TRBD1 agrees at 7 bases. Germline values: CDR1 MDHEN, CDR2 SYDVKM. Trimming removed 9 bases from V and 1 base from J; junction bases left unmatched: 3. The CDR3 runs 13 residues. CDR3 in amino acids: CASSDRSNQPQHF. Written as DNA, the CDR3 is TGTGCCAGTTCGGACAGGAGCAATCAGCCCCAGCATTTT.

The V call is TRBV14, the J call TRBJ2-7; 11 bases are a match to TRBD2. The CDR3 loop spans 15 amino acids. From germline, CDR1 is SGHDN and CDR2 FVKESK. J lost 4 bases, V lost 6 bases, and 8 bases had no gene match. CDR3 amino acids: CASSLRLAGRYEQYF. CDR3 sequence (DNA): TGTGCCAGCAGTCTCAGACTAGCGGGGAGGTACGAGCAGTACTTC.

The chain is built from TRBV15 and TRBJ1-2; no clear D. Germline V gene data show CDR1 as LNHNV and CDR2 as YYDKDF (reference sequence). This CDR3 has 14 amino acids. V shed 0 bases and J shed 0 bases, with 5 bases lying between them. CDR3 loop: CATSRDRSNYGYTF. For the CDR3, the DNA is TGTGCCACCAGCAGAGACCGTTCTAACTATGGCTACACCTTC. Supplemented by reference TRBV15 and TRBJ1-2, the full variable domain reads DAMVIQNPRYQVTQFGKPVTLSCSQTLNHNVMYWYQQKSSQAPKLLFHYYDKDFNNEADTPDNFQSRRPNTSFCFLDIRSPGLGDTAMYLCATSRDRSNYGYTFGSGTRLTVV.

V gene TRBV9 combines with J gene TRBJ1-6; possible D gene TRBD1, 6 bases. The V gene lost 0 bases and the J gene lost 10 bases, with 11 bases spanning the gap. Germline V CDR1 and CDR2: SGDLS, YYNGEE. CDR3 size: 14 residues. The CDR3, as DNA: TGTGCCAGCAGCGTAGTAGGGGGGAGCTCACCCCTCCACTTT. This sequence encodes CASSVVGGSSPLHF.

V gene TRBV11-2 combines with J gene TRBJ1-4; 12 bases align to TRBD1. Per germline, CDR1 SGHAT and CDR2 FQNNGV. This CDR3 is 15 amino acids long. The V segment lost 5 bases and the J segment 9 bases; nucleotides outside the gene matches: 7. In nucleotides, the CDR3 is TGTGCCAGCAGCATACCGGGACAGGGGGCTAAAAAACTGTTTTTT. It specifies CASSIPGQGAKKLFF.

The CDR3 here is CAISEGPGLGAGELFF. The CDR3 DNA sequence: TGTGCCATCAGTGAGGGGCCGGGACTAGGGGCCGGGGAGCTGTTTTTT. The gene calls are TRBV10-3 and TRBJ2-2, with TRBD2 identical over 8 bases. Germline CDR1 is ENHRY and CDR2 is SYGVKD. CDR3 length: 16 amino acids. Trimming removed 2 bases from V and 6 bases from J; junction bases left unmatched: 8.

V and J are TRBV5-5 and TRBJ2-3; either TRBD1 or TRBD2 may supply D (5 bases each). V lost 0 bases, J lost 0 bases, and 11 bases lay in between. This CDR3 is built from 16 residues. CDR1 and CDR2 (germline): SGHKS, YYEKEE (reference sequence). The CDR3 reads CASSLAGTASTDTQYF. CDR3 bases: TGTGCCAGCAGCTTGGCTGGGACGGCAAGCACAGATACGCAGTATTTT.

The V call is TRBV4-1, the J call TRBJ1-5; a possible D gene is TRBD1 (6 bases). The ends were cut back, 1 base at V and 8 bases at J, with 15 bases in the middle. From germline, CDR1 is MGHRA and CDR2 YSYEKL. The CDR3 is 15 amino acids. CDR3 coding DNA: TGCGCCAGCAGCCAAGTCATGGGGGGCGGGAAGCCCCAGCATTTT. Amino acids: CASSQVMGGGKPQHF.

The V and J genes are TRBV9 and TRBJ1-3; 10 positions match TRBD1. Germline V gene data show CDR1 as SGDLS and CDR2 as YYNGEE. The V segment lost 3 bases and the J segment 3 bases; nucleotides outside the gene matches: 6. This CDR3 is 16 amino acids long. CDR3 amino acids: CASSARQGAGGNTIYF. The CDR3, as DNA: TGTGCCAGCAGCGCAAGACAGGGGGCGGGTGGAAACACCATATATTTT.

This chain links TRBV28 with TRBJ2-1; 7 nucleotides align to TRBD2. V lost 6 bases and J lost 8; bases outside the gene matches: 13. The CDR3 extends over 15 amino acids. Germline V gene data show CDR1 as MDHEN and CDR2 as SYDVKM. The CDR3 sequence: CASSRGGGSLDEQFF. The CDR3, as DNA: TGTGCCAGCAGCCGGGGTGGCGGGAGCCTCGATGAGCAGTTCTTC.

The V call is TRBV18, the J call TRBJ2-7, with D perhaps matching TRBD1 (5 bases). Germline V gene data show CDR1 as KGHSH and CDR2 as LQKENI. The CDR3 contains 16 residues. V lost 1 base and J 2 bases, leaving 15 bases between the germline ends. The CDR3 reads CASSPRAWGQTYEQYF. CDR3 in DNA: TGTGCCAGCTCACCACGCGCGTGGGGCCAAACCTACGAGCAGTACTTC.

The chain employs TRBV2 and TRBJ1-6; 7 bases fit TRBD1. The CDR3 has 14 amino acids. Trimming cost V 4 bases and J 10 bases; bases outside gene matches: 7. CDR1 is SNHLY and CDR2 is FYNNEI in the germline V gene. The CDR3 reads CASSGRQGGSPLHF. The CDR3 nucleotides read TGTGCCAGCAGTGGTCGACAGGGTGGCTCACCCCTCCACTTT.

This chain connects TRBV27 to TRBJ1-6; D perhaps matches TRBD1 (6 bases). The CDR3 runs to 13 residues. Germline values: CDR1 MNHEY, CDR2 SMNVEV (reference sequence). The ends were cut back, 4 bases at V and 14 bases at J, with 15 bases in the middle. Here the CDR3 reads CASSSGGRAALHF. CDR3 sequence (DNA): TGTGCCAGCAGTTCCGGGGGGCGGGCGGCCCTCCACTTT.

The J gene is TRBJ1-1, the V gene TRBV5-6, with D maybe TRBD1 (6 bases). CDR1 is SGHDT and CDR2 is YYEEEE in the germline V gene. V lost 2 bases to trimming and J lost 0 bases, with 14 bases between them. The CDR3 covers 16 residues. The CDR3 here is CASSFGHRGLNTEAFF. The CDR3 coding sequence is TGTGCCAGCAGCTTTGGTCATCGGGGGCTGAACACTGAAGCTTTCTTT.

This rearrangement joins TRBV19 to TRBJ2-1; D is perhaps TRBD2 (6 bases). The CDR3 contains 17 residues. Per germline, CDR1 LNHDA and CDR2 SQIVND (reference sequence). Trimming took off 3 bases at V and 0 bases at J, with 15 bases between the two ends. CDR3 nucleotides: TGTGCCAGTAGTATGGCGGAGGGAGCGAACTCCTACAATGAGCAGTTCTTC. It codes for CASSMAEGANSYNEQFF.

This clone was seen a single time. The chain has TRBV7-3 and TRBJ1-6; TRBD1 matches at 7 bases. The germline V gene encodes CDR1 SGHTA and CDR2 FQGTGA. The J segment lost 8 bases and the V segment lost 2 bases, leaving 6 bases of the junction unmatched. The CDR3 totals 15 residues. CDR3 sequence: CASSLGGTDDSPLHF. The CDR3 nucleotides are TGTGCCAGCAGCTTAGGCGGGACAGATGATTCACCCCTCCACTTT.

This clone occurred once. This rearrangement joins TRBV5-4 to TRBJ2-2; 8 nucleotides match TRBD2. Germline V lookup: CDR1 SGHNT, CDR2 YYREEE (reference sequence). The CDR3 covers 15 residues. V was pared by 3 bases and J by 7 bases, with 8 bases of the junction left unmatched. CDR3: CASSSYGGALGELFF. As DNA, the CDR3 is TGTGCCAGCAGCTCCTACGGGGGGGCTCTCGGGGAGCTGTTTTTT.

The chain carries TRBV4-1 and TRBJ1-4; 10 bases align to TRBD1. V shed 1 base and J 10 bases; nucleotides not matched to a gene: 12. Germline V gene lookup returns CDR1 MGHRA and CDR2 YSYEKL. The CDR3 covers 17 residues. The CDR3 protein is CASSQGRPGQGMRKLFF. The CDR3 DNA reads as TGCGCCAGCAGCCAAGGAAGACCGGGACAGGGGATGAGAAAACTGTTTTTT.

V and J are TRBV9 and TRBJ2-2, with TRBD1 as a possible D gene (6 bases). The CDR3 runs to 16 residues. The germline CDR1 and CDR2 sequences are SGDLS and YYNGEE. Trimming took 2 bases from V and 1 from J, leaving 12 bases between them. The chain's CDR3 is CASSVGADGNTGELFF. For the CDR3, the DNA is TGTGCCAGCAGCGTGGGGGCCGACGGGAACACCGGGGAGCTGTTTTTT.

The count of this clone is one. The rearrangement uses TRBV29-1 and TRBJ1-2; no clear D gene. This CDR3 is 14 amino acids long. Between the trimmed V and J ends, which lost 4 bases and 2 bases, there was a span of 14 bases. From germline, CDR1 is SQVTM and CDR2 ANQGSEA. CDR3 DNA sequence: TGCAGCGTTGGTGTTCCCGGGATAAACTATGGCTACACCTTC. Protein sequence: CSVGVPGINYGYTF.

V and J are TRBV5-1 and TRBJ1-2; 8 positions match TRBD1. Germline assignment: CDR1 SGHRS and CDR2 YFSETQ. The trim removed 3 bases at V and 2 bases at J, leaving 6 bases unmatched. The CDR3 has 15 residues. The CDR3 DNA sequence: TGCGCCAGCAGCTCCGCCGGACAGGGAAACTATGGCTACACCTTC. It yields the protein CASSSAGQGNYGYTF. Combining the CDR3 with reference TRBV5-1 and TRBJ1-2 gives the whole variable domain KAGVTQTPRYLIKTRGQQVTLSCSPISGHRSVSWYQQTPGQGLQFLFEYFSETQRNKGNFPGRFSGRQFSNSRSEMNVSTLELGDSALYLCASSSAGQGNYGYTFGSGTRLTVV.

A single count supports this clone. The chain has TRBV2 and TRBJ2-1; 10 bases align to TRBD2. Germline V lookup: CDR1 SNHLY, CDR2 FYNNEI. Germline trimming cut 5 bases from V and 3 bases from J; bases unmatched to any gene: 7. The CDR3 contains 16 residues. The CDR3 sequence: CASSPSGRAYYNEQFF. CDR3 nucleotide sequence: TGTGCCAGCAGTCCGAGCGGGAGGGCCTACTACAATGAGCAGTTCTTC.

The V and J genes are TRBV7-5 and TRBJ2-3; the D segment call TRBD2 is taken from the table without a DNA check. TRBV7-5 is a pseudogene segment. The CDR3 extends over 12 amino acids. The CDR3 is CVRRAGWHTQYF. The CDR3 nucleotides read TGTGTCAGAAGAGCCGGGTGGCATACGCAGTATTTT.